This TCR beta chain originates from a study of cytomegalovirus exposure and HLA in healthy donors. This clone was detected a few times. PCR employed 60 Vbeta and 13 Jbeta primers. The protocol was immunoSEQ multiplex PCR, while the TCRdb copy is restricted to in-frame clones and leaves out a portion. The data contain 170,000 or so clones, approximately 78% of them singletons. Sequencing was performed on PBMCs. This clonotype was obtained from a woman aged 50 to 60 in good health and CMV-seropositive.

CDR3 bases: TGTGCCAGCAGTGATAGCAGGGCGCAGACCCAGTACTTC. Translating gives CASSDSRAQTQYF. The genes are TRBV6-1 and TRBJ2-5; D possibly corresponds to TRBD1 (5 bases). This CDR3 comprises 13 residues. V was clipped by 3 bases and J by 6 bases, with 11 bases between them. Germline V gives CDR1 MNHNS, CDR2 SASEGT.